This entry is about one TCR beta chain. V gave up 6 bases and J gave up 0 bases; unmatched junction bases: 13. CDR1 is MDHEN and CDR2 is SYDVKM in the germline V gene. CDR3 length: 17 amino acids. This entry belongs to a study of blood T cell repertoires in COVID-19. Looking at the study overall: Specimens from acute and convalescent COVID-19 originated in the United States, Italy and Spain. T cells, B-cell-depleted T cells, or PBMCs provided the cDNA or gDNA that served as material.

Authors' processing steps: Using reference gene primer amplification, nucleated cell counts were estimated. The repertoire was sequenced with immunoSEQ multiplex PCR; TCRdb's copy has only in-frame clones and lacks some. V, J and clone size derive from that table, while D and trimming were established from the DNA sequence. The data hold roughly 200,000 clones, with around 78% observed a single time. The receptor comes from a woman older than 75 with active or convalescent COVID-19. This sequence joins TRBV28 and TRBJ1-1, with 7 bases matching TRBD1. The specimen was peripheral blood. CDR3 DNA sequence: TGTGCCAGCAGACCCAGGACAGGCCAAATATTGAACACTGAAGCTTTCTTT. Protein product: CASRPRTGQILNTEAFF. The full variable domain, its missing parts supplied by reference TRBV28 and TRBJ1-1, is DVKVTQSSRYLVKRTGEKVFLECVQDMDHENMFWYRQDPGLGLRLIYFSYDVKMKEKGDIPEGYSVSREKKERFSLILESASTNQTSMYLCASRPRTGQILNTEAFFGQGTRLTVV.